Listed below are T cell receptor beta chains from one sample, sequenced in a study of CD8 T cells in ankylosing spondylitis. TCRdb re-called the 5' RACE reads through MiXCR, storing one row per CDR3 protein. The table records under 300,000 distinct CDR3 sequences, approximately 9% of them present only once. Sequencing used blood, either unsorted or a sorted T cell fraction (not recorded which). These receptor sequences come from a male donor with ankylosing spondylitis or in good health (not recorded which). CDR3s include the opening cysteine and the closing phenylalanine or tryptophan. The D gene is left open where the match is weak.

v_gene	j_gene	d_gene	CDR3aa
TRBV7-6	TRBJ1-1	.	CASTPGTGIEAFF
TRBV20-1	TRBJ2-7	TRBD2	CSARDRRLAGSYEQYF
TRBV20-1	TRBJ2-5	.	CSARDITEPQETQYF
TRBV9	TRBJ2-7	.	CASSVALASEQYF
TRBV20-1	TRBJ2-7	TRBD2	CSASKTSGLPYEQYF
TRBV12-3/TRBV12-4	TRBJ1-6	TRBD1	CASTLTGQNNSPLHF
TRBV20-1	TRBJ2-7	.	CSASSVNSYEQYF
TRBV4-3	TRBJ1-1	.	CASSQDNQGNTEAFF
TRBV3-1	TRBJ2-7	TRBD2	CASSQGTSGGDEQYF
TRBV2	TRBJ2-3	.	CASSEAGGPGRVGAADTQYF
TRBV7-9	TRBJ2-1	TRBD2	CASSSQEAREFYEQFF
TRBV5-1	TRBJ2-3	.	CASSYRDPPGDTQYF
TRBV18	TRBJ2-4	.	CASSPPVGWAKNIQYF
TRBV6-2/TRBV6-3	TRBJ1-1	.	CASSYSISLAEAFF
TRBV14	TRBJ2-5	.	CASSRPGLVGETQYF
TRBV4-1	TRBJ2-1	TRBD1	CASRGQGPYNEQFF
TRBV6-2/TRBV6-3	TRBJ1-5	.	CASSQGPDSNQPQHF
TRBV12-3/TRBV12-4	TRBJ1-1	TRBD1	CASSFAGGVGEAFF
TRBV19	TRBJ1-1	TRBD1	CASLGQGVTEAFF
TRBV27	TRBJ2-2	.	CASSSIQAVGELFF
TRBV7-2	TRBJ2-7	.	CASSSPRTRISYEQYF
TRBV4-3	TRBJ2-1	.	CASSQDSWREYNEQFF